This T cell receptor (beta chain) derives from a study of T cell responses to AZD1222 COVID-19 vaccine. On this clone itself: Its antigen is unidentified.

The CDR3 is made up of 13 amino acids. CDR1 and CDR2 from the germline V gene are SGHVS and FQNEAQ. Trimming took off 1 base at V and 4 bases at J, with 5 bases between the two ends. Measured with immunoSEQ multiplex PCR; TCRdb has only the in-frame clones, and not every one. The data contain some 200,000 clones, about 93% of them singletons. Study results and limitations: Females outnumbered males among donors, who were mostly white British; clonal diversity was possibly underestimated. Spike as a whole was targeted by vaccine-associated CD4 TCRs, dominant at 160-218 and 743-854. Among those given AZD1222, only 6 or 7 were seropositive at baseline. Reports say nearly half of spike-specific TCRs go after unmutated variant regions.

The gene calls are TRBV7-8 and TRBJ1-3; D is unclear. Here the sequenced sample was peripheral blood, taken on day 0 of MenACWY control vaccination. The source of this sequence is an adult in good health. CDR3: CASSLGLGNTIYF. CDR3 coding DNA: TGTGCCAGCAGCTTAGGGTTGGGAAACACCATATATTTT. Drawing the rest from reference TRBV7-8 and TRBJ1-3, the complete variable domain is GAGVSQSPRYKVAKRGQDVALRCDPISGHVSLFWYQQALGQGPEFLTYFQNEAQLDKSGLPSDRFFAERPEGSVSTLKIQRTQQEDSAVYLCASSLGLGNTIYFGEGSWLTVV.